Reported below is one T cell receptor beta chain. Its recognized antigen is unknown. No qualities accompany the bases; no much larger clone lies one base away. This entry belongs to a study of T cell changes during pregnancy in multiple sclerosis (dated by TCRdb to 2018 to 2020). At the level of the whole study: The study examined how the T cell repertoire changed over the course of pregnancy in women with multiple sclerosis.

The method behind the library was the immunoSEQ multiplex PCR assay. Imported from immuneACCESS, the table was reduced by TCRdb to in-frame sequences with V and J called. These copies leave out some clones; in studies compared against another copy, an unresolved V gene accounts for under half, and the cause of the remainder is not known. The sample contains 55,000 to 95,000 clones, roughly 92% of them found a single time. The top ten constitute less than 2.5% of the sample. The germline V gene gives CDR1 as MGHRA and CDR2 as YSYEKL. The germline V end is reduced by 3 bases and the J end by 5 bases; junction bases left unmatched: 7. The CDR3 numbers 15 residues from cysteine through phenylalanine. Of the read, only the CDR3 DNA is kept; its 45 bases are in frame from base 1.

This sequence was found in a female donor in good health, enrolled as a control in a pregnancy study. Here the sequenced sample was peripheral blood, taken in the second trimester of pregnancy. The chain is assembled from TRBV4-1 and TRBJ1-1; 9 middle bases align to TRBD1. The CDR3 protein sequence reads: CASSQETGGGTEAFF. The base sequence is TGCGCCAGCAGCCAGGAGACAGGGGGGGGGACTGAAGCTTTCTTT.